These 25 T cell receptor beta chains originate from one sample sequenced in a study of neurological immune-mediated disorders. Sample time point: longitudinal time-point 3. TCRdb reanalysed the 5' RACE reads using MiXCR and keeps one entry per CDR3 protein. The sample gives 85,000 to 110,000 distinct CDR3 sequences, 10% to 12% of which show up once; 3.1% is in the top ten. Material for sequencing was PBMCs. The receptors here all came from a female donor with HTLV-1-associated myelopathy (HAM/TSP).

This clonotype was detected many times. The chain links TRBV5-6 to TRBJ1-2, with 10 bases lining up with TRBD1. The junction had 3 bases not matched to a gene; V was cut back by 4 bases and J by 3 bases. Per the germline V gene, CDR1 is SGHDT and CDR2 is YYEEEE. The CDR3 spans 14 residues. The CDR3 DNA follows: TGTGCCAGCAGCCCCGGGACAGGGGACTATGGCTACACCTTC. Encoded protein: CASSPGTGDYGYTF.

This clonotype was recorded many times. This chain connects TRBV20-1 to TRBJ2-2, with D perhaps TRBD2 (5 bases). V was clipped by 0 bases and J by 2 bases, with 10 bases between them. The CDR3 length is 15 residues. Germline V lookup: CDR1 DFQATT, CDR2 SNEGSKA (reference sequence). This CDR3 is CSARDSASNTGELFF. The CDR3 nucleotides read TGCAGTGCTAGAGATTCGGCTAGCAACACCGGGGAGCTGTTTTTT.

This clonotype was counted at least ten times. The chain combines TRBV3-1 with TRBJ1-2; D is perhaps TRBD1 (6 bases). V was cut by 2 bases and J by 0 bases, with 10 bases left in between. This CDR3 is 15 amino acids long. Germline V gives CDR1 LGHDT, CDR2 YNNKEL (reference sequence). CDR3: CASSQWTVANYGYTF. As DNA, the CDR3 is TGTGCCAGCAGCCAATGGACAGTAGCTAACTATGGCTACACCTTC.

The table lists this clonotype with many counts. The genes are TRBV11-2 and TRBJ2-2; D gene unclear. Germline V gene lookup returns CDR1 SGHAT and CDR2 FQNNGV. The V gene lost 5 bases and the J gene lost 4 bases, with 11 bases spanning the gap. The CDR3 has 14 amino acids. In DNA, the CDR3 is TGTGCCAGCAGCCGCCCCTCCCCCACCGGGGAGCTGTTTTTT. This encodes CASSRPSPTGELFF.

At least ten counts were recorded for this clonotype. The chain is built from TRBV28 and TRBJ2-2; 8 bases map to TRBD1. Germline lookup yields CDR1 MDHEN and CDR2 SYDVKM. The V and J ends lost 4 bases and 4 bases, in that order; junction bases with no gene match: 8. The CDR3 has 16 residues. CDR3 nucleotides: TGTGCCAGCAGTTCCCCCGGGACAGGACTCACCGGGGAGCTGTTTTTT. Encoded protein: CASSSPGTGLTGELFF. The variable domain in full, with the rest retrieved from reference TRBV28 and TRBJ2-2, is DVKVTQSSRYLVKRTGEKVFLECVQDMDHENMFWYRQDPGLGLRLIYFSYDVKMKEKGDIPEGYSVSREKKERFSLILESASTNQTSMYLCASSSPGTGLTGELFFGEGSRLTVL.

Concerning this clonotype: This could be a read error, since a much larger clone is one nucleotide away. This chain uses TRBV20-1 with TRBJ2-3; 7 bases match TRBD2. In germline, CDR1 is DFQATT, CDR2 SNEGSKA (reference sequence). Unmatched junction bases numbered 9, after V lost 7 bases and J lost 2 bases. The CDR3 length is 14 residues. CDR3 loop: CSVSGGDLTDTQYF. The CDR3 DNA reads TGCAGTGTGAGTGGGGGGGATCTCACAGATACGCAGTATTTT.

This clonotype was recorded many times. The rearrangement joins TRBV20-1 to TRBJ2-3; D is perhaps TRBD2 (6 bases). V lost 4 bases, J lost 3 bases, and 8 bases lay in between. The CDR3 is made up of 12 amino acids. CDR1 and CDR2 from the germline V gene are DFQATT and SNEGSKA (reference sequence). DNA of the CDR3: TGCAGTGCTATCCTAGCGACAGATACGCAGTATTTT. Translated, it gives CSAILATDTQYF.

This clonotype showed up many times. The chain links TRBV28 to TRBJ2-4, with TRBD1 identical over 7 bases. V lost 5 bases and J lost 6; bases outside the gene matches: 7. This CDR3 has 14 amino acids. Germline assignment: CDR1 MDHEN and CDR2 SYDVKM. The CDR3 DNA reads TGTGCCAGCAGTAACTACAGGGGAGTAAACATTCAGTACTTC. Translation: CASSNYRGVNIQYF.

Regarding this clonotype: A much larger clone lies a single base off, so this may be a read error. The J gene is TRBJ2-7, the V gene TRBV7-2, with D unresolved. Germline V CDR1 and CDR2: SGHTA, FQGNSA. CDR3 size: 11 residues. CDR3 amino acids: CASSISCEQYF. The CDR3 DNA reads TGTGCCAGCAGCATCTCCTGCGAGCAGTACTTC.

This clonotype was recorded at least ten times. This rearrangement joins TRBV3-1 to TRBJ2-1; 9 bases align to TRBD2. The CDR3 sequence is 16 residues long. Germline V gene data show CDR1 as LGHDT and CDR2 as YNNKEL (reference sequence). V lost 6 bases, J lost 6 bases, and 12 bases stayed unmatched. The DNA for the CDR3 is TGTGCCAGCAGTTCCACCGGGACTAGCTGGGGCAATGAGCAGTTCTTC. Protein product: CASSSTGTSWGNEQFF.

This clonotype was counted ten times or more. The CDR3 DNA reads as TGCGCCAGCAGCTTGGTTGGAGTAGCGGGTTTGAATGAGCAGTTCTTC. It translates to CASSLVGVAGLNEQFF. This chain uses TRBV5-1 with TRBJ2-1, with 7 positions matching TRBD2. Trimming at V came to 0 bases and at J to 7 bases, leaving 10 bases not matched to a gene. The CDR3 covers 16 residues. CDR1 is SGHRS, CDR2 YFSETQ, per germline.

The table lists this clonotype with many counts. DNA for the CDR3: TGCGCCAGCAGTGGGGTTCCCACAGATACGCAGTATTTT. It translates to CASSGVPTDTQYF. The rearrangement links TRBV5-1 to TRBJ2-3, with unresolved D. The CDR3 consists of 13 residues. Germline assignment: CDR1 SGHRS and CDR2 YFSETQ. Trimming shortened V by 5 bases and J by 2 bases, and 9 bases separated the two germline ends. The whole variable domain, remainder taken from reference TRBV5-1 and TRBJ2-3, is KAGVTQTPRYLIKTRGQQVTLSCSPISGHRSVSWYQQTPGQGLQFLFEYFSETQRNKGNFPGRFSGRQFSNSRSEMNVSTLELGDSALYLCASSGVPTDTQYFGPGTRLTVL.

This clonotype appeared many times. CDR3 nucleotide sequence: TGCGCCAGCAGCTTGAAGGAAACCGGGGAGCTGTTTTTT. It translates to CASSLKETGELFF. The chain has TRBV5-1 and TRBJ2-2; unclear D gene. Deletions cut 1 base from V and 5 bases from J, with 6 bases between. Germline CDR1 is SGHRS and CDR2 is YFSETQ. This CDR3 is built from 13 residues.

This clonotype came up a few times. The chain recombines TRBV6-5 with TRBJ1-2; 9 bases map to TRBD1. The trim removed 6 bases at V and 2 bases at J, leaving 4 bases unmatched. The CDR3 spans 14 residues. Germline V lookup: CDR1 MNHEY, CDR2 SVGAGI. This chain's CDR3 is CASSPDRGNYGYTF. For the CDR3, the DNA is TGTGCCAGCAGCCCGGACAGGGGAAACTATGGCTACACCTTC.

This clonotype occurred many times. Here the CDR3 DNA reads TGCGCCAGCAGCCACGGACAGGGGTTAACTAATGAAAAACTGTTTTTT. Its protein product is CASSHGQGLTNEKLFF. J is TRBJ1-4 and V is TRBV5-1; 9 bases are a match to TRBD1. The germline V gene encodes CDR1 SGHRS and CDR2 YFSETQ. With 4 bases clipped from V and 1 base from J, the junction kept 5 bases outside the gene matches. The CDR3 consists of 16 residues.

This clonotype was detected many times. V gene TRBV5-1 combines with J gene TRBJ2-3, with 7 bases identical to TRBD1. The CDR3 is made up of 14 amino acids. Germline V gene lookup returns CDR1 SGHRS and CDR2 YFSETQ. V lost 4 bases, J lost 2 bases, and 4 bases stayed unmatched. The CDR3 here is CASSVGQDTDTQYF. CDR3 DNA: TGCGCCAGCAGCGTCGGACAGGACACAGATACGCAGTATTTT.

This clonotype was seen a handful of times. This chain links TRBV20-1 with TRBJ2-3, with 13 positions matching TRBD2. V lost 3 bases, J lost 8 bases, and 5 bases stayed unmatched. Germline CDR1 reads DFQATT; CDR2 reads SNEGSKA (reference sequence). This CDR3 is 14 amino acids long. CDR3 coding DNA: TGCAGTGCTAGGGGGACTAGCGGGGATCTTACGCAGTATTTT. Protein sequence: CSARGTSGDLTQYF.

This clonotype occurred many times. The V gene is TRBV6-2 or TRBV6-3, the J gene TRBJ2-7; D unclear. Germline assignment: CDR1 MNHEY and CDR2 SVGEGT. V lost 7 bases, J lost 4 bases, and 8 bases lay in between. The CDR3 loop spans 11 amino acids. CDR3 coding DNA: TGTGCCAGCAACTTCCCTTACGAGCAGTACTTC. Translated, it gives CASNFPYEQYF.

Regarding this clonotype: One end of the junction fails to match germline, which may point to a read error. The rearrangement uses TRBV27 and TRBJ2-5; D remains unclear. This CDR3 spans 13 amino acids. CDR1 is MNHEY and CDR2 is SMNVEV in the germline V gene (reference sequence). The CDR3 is CAISPIQQETQYF. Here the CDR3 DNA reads TGTGCCATCAGTCCCATCCAACAAGAGACCCAGTACTTC.

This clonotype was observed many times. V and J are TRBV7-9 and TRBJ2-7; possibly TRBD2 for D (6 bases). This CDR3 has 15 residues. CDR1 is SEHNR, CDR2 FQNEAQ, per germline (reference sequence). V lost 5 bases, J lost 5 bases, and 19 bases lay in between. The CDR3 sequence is CASSLLRGGTDEQYF. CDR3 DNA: TGTGCCAGCAGCCTTCTCCGCGGCGGGACCGACGAGCAGTACTTC.

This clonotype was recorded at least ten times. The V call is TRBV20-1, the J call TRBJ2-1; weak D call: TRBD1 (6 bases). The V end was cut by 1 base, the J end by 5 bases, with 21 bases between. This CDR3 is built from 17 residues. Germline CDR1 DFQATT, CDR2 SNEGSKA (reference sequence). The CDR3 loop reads CSARVSSYGTPNNEQFF. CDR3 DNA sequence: TGCAGTGCTAGAGTTTCCTCTTACGGGACACCAAACAATGAGCAGTTCTTC.

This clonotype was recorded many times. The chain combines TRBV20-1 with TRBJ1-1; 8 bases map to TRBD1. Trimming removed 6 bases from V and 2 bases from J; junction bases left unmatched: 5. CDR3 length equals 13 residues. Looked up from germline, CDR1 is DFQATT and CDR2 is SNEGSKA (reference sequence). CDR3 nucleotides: TGCAGTGCCAGGGGACAGGCAAACACTGAAGCTTTCTTT. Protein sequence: CSARGQANTEAFF.

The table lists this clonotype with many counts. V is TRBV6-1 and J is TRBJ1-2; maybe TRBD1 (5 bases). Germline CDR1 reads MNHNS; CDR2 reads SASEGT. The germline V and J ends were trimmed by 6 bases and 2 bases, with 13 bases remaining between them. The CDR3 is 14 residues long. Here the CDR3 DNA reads TGTGCCAGCAGCCTAACGGGACTGAACTATGGCTACACCTTC. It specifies CASSLTGLNYGYTF.

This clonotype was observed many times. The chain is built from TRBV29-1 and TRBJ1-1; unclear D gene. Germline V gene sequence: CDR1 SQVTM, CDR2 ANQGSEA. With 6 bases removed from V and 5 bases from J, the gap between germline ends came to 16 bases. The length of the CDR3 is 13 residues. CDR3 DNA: TGCAGCGTATCGGTCGGGGAAGGGACTGAAGCTTTCTTT. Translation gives CSVSVGEGTEAFF.

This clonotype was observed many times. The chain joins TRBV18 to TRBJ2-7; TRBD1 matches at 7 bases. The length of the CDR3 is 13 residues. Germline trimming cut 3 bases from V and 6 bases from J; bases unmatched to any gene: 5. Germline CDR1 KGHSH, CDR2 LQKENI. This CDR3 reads CASSPLSGGEQYF. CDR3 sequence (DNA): TGTGCCAGCTCACCCCTATCAGGGGGCGAGCAGTACTTC. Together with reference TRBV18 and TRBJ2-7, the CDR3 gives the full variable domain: NAGVMQNPRHLVRRRGQEARLRCSPMKGHSHVYWYRQLPEEGLKFMVYLQKENIIDESGMPKERFSAEFPKEGPSILRIQQVVRGDSAAYFCASSPLSGGEQYFGPGTRLTVT.